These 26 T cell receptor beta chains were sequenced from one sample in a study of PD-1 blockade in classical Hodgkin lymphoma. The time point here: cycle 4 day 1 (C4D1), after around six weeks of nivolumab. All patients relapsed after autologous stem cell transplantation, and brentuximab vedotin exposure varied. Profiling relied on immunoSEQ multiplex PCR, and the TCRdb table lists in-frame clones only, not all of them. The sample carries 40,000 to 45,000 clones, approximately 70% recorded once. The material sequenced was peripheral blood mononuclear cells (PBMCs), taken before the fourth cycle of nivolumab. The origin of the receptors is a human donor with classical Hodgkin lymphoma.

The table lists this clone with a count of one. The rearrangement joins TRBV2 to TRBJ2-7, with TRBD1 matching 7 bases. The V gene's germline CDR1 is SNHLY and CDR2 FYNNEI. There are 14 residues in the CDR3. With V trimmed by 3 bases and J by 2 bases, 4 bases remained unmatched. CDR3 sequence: CASSDGTDPYEQYF. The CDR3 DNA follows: TGTGCCAGCAGTGATGGGACAGACCCCTACGAGCAGTACTTC.

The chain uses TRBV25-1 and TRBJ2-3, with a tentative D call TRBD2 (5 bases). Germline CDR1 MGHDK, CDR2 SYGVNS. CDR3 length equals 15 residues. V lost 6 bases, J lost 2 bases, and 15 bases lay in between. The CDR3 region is CASSIHRGFTDTQYF. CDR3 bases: TGTGCCAGCAGCATACACCGGGGTTTCACAGATACGCAGTATTTT.

The CDR3 coding sequence is TGCGCCAGCAGCCAAGATCCGGCTAGCGGGGGCCATGAGCAGTTCTTC. Protein sequence: CASSQDPASGGHEQFF. The chain couples TRBV4-1 to TRBJ2-1; the match to TRBD2 covers 10 bases. With 0 bases clipped from V and 8 bases from J, the junction kept 7 bases outside the gene matches. The germline V gene has CDR1 MGHRA and CDR2 YSYEKL. This CDR3 has 16 amino acids.

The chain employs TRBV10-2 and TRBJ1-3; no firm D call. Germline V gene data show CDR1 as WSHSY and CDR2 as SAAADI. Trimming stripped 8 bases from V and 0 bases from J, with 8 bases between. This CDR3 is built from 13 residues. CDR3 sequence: CASGHSSGNTIYF. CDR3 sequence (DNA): TGCGCCAGCGGGCACAGCTCTGGAAACACCATATATTTT.

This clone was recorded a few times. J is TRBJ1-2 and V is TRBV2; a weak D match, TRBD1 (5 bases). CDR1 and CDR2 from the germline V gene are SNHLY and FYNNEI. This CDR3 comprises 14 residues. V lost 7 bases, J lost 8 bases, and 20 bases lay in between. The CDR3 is CASTQWVGGGGYTF. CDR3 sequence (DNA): TGTGCCAGCACCCAATGGGTCGGGGGTGGAGGCTACACCTTC.

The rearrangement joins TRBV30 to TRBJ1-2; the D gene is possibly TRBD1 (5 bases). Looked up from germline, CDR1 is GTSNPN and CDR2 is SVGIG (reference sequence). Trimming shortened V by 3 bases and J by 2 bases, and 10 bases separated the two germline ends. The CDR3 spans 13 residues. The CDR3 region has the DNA TGTGCCTGGAGCGGCAGGGCGAACTATGGCTACACCTTC. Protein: CAWSGRANYGYTF. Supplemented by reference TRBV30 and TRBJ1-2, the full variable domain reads SQTIHQWPATLVQPVGSPLSLECTVEGTSNPNLYWYRQAAGRGLQLLFYSVGIGQISSEVPQNLSASRPQDRQFILSSKKLLLSDSGFYLCAWSGRANYGYTFGSGTRLTVV.

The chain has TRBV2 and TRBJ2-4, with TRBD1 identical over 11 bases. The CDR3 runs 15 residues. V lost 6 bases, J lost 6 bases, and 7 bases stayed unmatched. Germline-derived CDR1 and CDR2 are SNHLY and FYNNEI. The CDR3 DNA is TGTGCCAGCAGGGCGGGGACAGGGGGAGGAAACATTCAGTACTTC. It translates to CASRAGTGGGNIQYF. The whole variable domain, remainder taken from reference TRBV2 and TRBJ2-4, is EPEVTQTPSHQVTQMGQEVILRCVPISNHLYFYWYRQILGQKVEFLVSFYNNEISEKSEIFDDQFSVERPDGSNFTLKIRSTKLEDSAMYFCASRAGTGGGNIQYFGAGTRLSVL.

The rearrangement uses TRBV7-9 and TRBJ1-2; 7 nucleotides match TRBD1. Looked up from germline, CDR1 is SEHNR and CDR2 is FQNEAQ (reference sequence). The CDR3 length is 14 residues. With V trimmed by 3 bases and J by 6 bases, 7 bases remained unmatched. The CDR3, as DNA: TGTGCCAGCAGCTTGGCAGGGGGTATAGATGGCTACACCTTC. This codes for CASSLAGGIDGYTF.

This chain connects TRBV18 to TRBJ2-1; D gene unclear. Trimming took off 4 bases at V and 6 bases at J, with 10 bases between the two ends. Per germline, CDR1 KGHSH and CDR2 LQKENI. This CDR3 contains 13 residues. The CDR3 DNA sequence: TGTGCCAGCTCACTACTACAGAGCAATGAGCAGTTCTTC. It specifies CASSLLQSNEQFF. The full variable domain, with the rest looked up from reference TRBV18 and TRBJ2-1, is NAGVMQNPRHLVRRRGQEARLRCSPMKGHSHVYWYRQLPEEGLKFMVYLQKENIIDESGMPKERFSAEFPKEGPSILRIQQVVRGDSAAYFCASSLLQSNEQFFGPGTRLTVL.

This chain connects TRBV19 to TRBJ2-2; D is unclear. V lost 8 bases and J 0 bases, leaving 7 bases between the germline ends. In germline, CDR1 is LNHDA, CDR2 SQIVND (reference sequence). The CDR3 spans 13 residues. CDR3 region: CASLGPNTGELFF. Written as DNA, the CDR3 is TGTGCCAGTCTAGGCCCGAACACCGGGGAGCTGTTTTTT.

CDR3 amino acids: CASSVGAVPLREKLFF. CDR3 in DNA: TGTGCCAGCAGCGTGGGGGCGGTGCCCCTGAGAGAAAAACTGTTTTTT. The chain carries TRBV11-2 and TRBJ1-4, with D possibly matching TRBD1 (6 bases). This CDR3 comprises 16 residues. Germline loops: CDR1 SGHAT, CDR2 FQNNGV. The V end was cut by 5 bases, the J end by 8 bases, with 21 bases between. Full variable domain (rest looked up from reference TRBV11-2 and TRBJ1-4): EAGVAQSPRYKIIEKRQSVAFWCNPISGHATLYWYQQILGQGPKLLIQFQNNGVVDDSQLPKDRFSAERLKGVDSTLKIQPAKLEDSAVYLCASSVGAVPLREKLFFGSGTQLSVL.

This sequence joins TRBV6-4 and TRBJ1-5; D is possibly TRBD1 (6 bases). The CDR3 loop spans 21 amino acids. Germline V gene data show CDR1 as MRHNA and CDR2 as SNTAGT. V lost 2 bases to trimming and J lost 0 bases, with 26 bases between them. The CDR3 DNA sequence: TGTGCCAGCAGTGACGATCCTCAACAGGGAAGGACGAAGTATAGCAATCAGCCCCAGCATTTT. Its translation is CASSDDPQQGRTKYSNQPQHF.

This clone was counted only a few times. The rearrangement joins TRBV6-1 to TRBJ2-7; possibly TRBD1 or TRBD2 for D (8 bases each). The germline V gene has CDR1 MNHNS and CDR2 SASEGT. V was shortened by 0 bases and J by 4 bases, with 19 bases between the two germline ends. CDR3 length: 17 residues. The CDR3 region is CASSEARGVDRGYEQYF. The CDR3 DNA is TGTGCCAGCAGTGAAGCGCGGGGGGTCGACAGGGGATACGAGCAGTACTTC.

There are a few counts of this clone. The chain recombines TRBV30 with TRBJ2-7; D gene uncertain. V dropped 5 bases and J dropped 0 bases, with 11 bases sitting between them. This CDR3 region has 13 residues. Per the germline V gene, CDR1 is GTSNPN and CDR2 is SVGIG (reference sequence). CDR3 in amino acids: CAWERIISYEQYF. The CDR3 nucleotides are TGTGCCTGGGAGAGGATTATCTCCTACGAGCAGTACTTC.

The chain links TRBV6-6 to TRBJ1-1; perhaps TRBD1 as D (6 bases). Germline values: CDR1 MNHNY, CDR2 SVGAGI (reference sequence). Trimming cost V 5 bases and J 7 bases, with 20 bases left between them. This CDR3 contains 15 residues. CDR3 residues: CASSSTLGARIEAFF. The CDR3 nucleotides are TGTGCCAGCAGTAGTACATTGGGGGCGCGAATTGAAGCTTTCTTT.

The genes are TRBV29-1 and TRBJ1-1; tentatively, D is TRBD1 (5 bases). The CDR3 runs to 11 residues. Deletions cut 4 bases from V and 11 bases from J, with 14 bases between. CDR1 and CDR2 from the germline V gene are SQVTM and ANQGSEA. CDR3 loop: CSVAEGPGAFF. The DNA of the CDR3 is TGCAGCGTTGCAGAGGGGCCGGGGGCTTTCTTT.

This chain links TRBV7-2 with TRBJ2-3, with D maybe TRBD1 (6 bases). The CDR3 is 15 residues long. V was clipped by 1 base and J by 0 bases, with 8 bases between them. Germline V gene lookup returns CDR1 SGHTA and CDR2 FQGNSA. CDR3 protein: CASSLGTASTDTQYF. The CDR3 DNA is TGTGCCAGCAGCTTAGGGACAGCTAGCACAGATACGCAGTATTTT.

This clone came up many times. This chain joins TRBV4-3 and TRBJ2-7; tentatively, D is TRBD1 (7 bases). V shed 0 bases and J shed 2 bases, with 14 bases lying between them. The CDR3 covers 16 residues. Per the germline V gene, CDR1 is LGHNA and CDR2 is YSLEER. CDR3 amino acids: CASSQDRTRGAYEQYF. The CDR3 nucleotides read TGCGCCAGCAGCCAAGATCGGACCAGGGGGGCCTACGAGCAGTACTTC.

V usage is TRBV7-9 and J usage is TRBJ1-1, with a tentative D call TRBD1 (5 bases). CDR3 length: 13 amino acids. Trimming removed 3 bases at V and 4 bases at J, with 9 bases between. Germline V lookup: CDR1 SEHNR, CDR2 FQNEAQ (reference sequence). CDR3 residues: CASSFGGITEAFF. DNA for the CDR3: TGTGCCAGCAGCTTTGGGGGGATCACTGAAGCTTTCTTT.

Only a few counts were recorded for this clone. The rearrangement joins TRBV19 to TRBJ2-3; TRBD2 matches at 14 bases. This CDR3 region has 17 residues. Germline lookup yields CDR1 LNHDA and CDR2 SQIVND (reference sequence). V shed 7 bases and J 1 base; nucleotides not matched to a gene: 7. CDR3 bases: TGTGCCAGTACCTCTCTGGGACTAGCGGGGGGCACAGATACGCAGTATTTT. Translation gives CASTSLGLAGGTDTQYF.

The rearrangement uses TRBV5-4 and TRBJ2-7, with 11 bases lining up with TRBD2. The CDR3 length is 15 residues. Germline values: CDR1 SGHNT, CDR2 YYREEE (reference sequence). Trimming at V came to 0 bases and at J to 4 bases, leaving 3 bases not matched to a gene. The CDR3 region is CASSLEASGGYEQYF. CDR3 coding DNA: TGTGCCAGCAGCTTGGAGGCTAGCGGGGGGTACGAGCAGTACTTC. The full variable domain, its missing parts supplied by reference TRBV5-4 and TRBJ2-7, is ETGVTQSPTHLIKTRGQQVTLRCSSQSGHNTVSWYQQALGQGPQFIFQYYREEENGRGNFPPRFSGLQFPNYSSELNVNALELDDSALYLCASSLEASGGYEQYFGPGTRLTVT.

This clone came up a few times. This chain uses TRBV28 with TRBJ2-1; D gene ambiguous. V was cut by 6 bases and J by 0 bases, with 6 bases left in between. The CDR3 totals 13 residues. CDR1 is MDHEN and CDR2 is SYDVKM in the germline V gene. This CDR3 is CASSPSSYNEQFF. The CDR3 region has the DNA TGTGCCAGCAGCCCCAGCTCCTACAATGAGCAGTTCTTC.

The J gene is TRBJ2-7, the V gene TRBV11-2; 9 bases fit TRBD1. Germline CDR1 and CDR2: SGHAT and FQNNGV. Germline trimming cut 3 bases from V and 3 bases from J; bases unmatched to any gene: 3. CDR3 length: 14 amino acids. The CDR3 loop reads CASSFSGQGYEQYF. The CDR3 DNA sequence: TGTGCCAGCAGCTTCTCGGGACAGGGCTACGAGCAGTACTTC.

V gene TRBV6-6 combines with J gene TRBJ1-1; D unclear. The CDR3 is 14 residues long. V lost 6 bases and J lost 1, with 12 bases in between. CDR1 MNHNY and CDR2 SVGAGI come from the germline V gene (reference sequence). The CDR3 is CASRSLGKNTEAFF. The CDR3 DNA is TGTGCCAGCAGATCTCTGGGAAAGAACACTGAAGCTTTCTTT.

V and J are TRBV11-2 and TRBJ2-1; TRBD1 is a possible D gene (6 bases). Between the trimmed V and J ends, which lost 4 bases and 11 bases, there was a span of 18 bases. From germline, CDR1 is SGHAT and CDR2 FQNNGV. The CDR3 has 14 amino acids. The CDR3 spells CASSSGEIGPQQFF. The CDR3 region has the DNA TGTGCCAGCAGCTCAGGGGAAATAGGCCCTCAGCAGTTCTTC.

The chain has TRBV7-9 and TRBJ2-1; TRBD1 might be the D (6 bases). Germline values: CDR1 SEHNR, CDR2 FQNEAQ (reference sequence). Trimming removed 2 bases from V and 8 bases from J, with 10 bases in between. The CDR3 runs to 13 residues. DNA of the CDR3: TGTGCCAGCAGCTTACCAGGGGATTATGAGCAGTTCTTC. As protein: CASSLPGDYEQFF.